This T cell receptor beta chain was recorded in a study of regulatory T cells in long-lasting Graves disease. Sample time point: newly diagnosed GD, antithyroid drugs for less than 3 months. With RNA extracted from PBMCs as input, the TCR library was made. Under American Thyroid Association guidelines, Graves' disease was diagnosed. CDR3 size: 15 residues. V lost 3 bases and J 0 bases, leaving 8 bases between the germline ends. This clonotype was counted a few times. Researchers made TCR beta libraries by using iRepertoire HTBI primers and running Arm-PCR on CDR3 regions. TCRdb reanalysed the multiplex PCR reads using MiXCR and keeps one entry per CDR3 protein. The sample lists some 330,000 distinct CDR3 sequences, 12% occurring once. These data also featured in a second study, about T cells in Graves' hyperthyroidism and ophthalmopathy. That report notes: Clinical symptoms, serum thyroxine, TRAb, thyroid ultrasound and orbital computed tomography established diagnosis. Progression to ophthalmopathy was predicted a median of 6.5 months early.

The source of this sequence is a woman aged 18-30 years with Graves disease. J is TRBJ2-2 and V is TRBV12-3 or TRBV12-4; no firm D call. The input for sequencing was peripheral blood mononuclear cells (PBMCs), taken at new diagnosis, from a patient treated with antithyroid drugs. The CDR3 reads CASSFLNPNTGELFF. The CDR3 region has the DNA TGTGCCAGCAGTTTTTTGAACCCGAACACCGGGGAGCTGTTTTTT.